The T cell receptor beta chain described here comes from a study of T cell changes during pregnancy in multiple sclerosis. Assay: immunoSEQ multiplex PCR; the TCRdb copy retains only in-frame clones and omits some. The table has about 93,000 clones, around 90% seen once. Germline V gives CDR1 SGDLS, CDR2 YYNGEE. This CDR3 comprises 16 residues. Trimming removed 4 bases from V and 2 bases from J; junction bases left unmatched: 6. The source of this sequence is a female donor with multiple sclerosis, enrolled in a pregnancy study. Sequenced here: peripheral blood, sampled before pregnancy. This chain uses TRBV9 with TRBJ1-4; 9 bases map to TRBD1. The CDR3 DNA reads TGTGCCAGCAGCCTAGGGGACAGGGCGACTAATGAAAAACTGTTTTTT. Its translation is CASSLGDRATNEKLFF. The whole variable domain, filled in from reference TRBV9 and TRBJ1-4, reads DSGVTQTPKHLITATGQRVTLRCSPRSGDLSVYWYQQSLDQGLQFLIQYYNGEERAKGNILERFSAQQFPDLHSELNLSSLELGDSALYFCASSLGDRATNEKLFFGSGTQLSVL.